The clone carrying this T cell receptor (beta chain) was observed many times. Its antigen is undetermined. The data are from a study of neurological immune-mediated disorders. Study-wide results and limits: While HTLV-1-associated myelopathy showed the greatest TCR clonal expansion, multiple sclerosis showed the least, falling below healthy controls. Subjects shared no identical expanded-clone CDR3 amino acid sequences, suggesting private TCR-beta repertoires in all groups.

5'RACE generated cDNA with 10-nucleotide random UMIs. Every sequencing run drew on 15-18 subjects and yielded over 160 million TCR-beta sequences. MiXCR, run by TCRdb on the 5' RACE reads, gives a single entry per CDR3 protein. The sample includes about 90,000 distinct CDR3 sequences, under 15% of them seen just once. Germline CDR1 reads DFQATT; CDR2 reads SNEGSKA (reference sequence). Trimming left V 5 bases short and J 4 bases short, with 10 bases between. This CDR3 is 12 amino acids long. Indicated time point: longitudinal time-point 2. The receptor was derived from a female donor with HTLV-1-associated myelopathy (HAM/TSP). Sample: PBMCs. The V gene is TRBV20-1, the J gene TRBJ2-3, with D perhaps matching TRBD2 (6 bases). CDR3 amino acids: CSAQTSSDTQYF. CDR3 bases: TGCAGTGCTCAGACTAGTTCAGATACGCAGTATTTT.